Listed here are 23 T cell receptor beta chains from one sample, sequenced in a study of shared clonotypes between healthy human individuals. TCRdb's copy holds only in-frame clones and misses some; the assay was immunoSEQ multiplex PCR. Of 2 million to 2.5 million clones listed, 90% to 96% are singletons. Sequenced sample: naive CD4+ T cells sorted from blood. Subset: CD45RA+ positively selected. All receptors derive from a young man in good health.

Of note for this clone: Other nucleotide sequences in the sample specify the same CDR3. This chain connects TRBV2 to TRBJ2-1; 7 positions match TRBD1. The CDR3 is 12 residues long. The germline V gene encodes CDR1 SNHLY and CDR2 FYNNEI. The V gene end was trimmed by 4 bases and the J gene end by 7 bases; junction bases not matched to a gene: 1. The CDR3 coding sequence is TGTGCCAGCAGTGCAGGGGGAAATGAGCAGTTCTTC. Translating it yields CASSAGGNEQFF.

The chain recombines TRBV6-1 with TRBJ2-3, with D hard to call. Germline-derived CDR1 and CDR2 are MNHNS and SASEGT. The CDR3 extends over 12 amino acids. The ends were cut back, 0 bases at V and 11 bases at J, with 9 bases in the middle. Here the CDR3 reads CASSEAETGQYF. In nucleotides, the CDR3 is TGTGCCAGCAGTGAAGCGGAAACCGGGCAGTATTTT.

Of note for this clone: The sample carries other DNA sequences with the same CDR3. The chain couples TRBV18 to TRBJ2-7; 8 nucleotides line up with TRBD1. Trimming at V came to 4 bases and at J to 0 bases, leaving 5 bases not matched to a gene. CDR3 length equals 15 residues. Looked up from germline, CDR1 is KGHSH and CDR2 is LQKENI. The CDR3 region is CASSLGQGSSYEQYF. The CDR3 bases are TGTGCCAGCTCACTCGGACAGGGATCCTCCTACGAGCAGTACTTC.

The chain employs TRBV5-1 and TRBJ2-3, with 7 bases identical to TRBD1. Germline V gene lookup returns CDR1 SGHRS and CDR2 YFSETQ. V shed 4 bases, J shed 0 bases, and the junction held 14 bases outside the gene matches. CDR3 length: 18 amino acids. This CDR3 reads CASSLPKGTATSTDTQYF. CDR3 coding DNA: TGCGCCAGCAGCCTCCCTAAAGGGACAGCCACTAGCACAGATACGCAGTATTTT.

CDR3 region: CASRGQEESNYGYTF. The CDR3 bases are TGTGCCAGCCGAGGACAGGAAGAATCAAACTATGGCTACACCTTC. This chain links TRBV28 with TRBJ1-2; 7 positions agree with TRBD1. J gave up 2 bases and V 8 bases, and 11 bases lay outside the gene matches. CDR3 length: 15 amino acids. Germline V gene data show CDR1 as MDHEN and CDR2 as SYDVKM.

CDR3 DNA sequence: TGTGCCAGCAGCGTCGGGGTCTCTGGAAACACCATATATTTT. Its protein is CASSVGVSGNTIYF. The chain is built from TRBV5-8 and TRBJ1-3; no clear D gene. This CDR3 is built from 14 residues. Trimming removed 4 bases from V and 0 bases from J, with 8 bases in between. Germline-derived CDR1 and CDR2 are SGHTS and YDEGEE.

This rearrangement joins TRBV10-1 to TRBJ1-3, with TRBD1 matching 8 bases. The CDR3 contains 14 residues. The germline V gene has CDR1 WNHNN and CDR2 SYGVQD (reference sequence). J lost 2 bases, V lost 6 bases, and 3 bases had no gene match. CDR3 in amino acids: CASSAGQAGNTIYF. CDR3 nucleotide sequence: TGCGCCAGCAGCGCGGGACAGGCTGGAAACACCATATATTTT.

This clone was observed a single time. This chain joins TRBV7-2 and TRBJ1-3; 8 positions match TRBD1. V lost 3 bases and J lost 0; bases outside the gene matches: 7. This CDR3 is built from 17 residues. The germline gives CDR1 SGHTA, CDR2 FQGNSA. The CDR3 spells CASSLGPGGNSGNTIYF. The CDR3 DNA follows: TGTGCCAGCAGCTTGGGCCCAGGGGGCAACTCTGGAAACACCATATATTTT.

The rearrangement links TRBV29-1 to TRBJ2-3, with 7 nucleotides matching TRBD2. CDR1 and CDR2 (germline): SQVTM, ANQGSEA. Trimming took 7 bases from V and 4 from J; bases not matched to a gene: 11. This CDR3 is built from 14 residues. CDR3 protein: CSGRPGLSSDTQYF. For the CDR3, the DNA is TGCAGCGGCCGTCCGGGACTATCATCAGATACGCAGTATTTT.

V is TRBV7-9 and J is TRBJ2-3, with 7 bases identical to TRBD1. Unmatched junction bases numbered 9, after V lost 5 bases and J lost 1 base. This CDR3 is built from 16 residues. Per the germline V gene, CDR1 is SEHNR and CDR2 is FQNEAQ (reference sequence). The chain's CDR3 is CASSQGQTSGTDTQYF. The CDR3 nucleotides are TGTGCCAGCAGCCAGGGACAGACCTCTGGCACAGATACGCAGTATTTT. The full variable domain, its missing parts supplied by reference TRBV7-9 and TRBJ2-3, is DTGVSQNPRHKITKRGQNVTFRCDPISEHNRLYWYRQTLGQGPEFLTYFQNEAQLEKSRLLSDRFSAERPKGSFSTLEIQRTEQGDSAMYLCASSQGQTSGTDTQYFGPGTRLTVL.

The J gene is TRBJ1-2, the V gene TRBV6-4, with 7 bases aligning to TRBD1. Germline V CDR1 and CDR2: MRHNA, SNTAGT. The CDR3 contains 12 residues. CDR3 sequence (DNA): TGTACAGGGACAGAAAATTCGAATGGCTACACCTTC. Translating it yields CTGTENSNGYTF.

The chain is built from TRBV15 and TRBJ1-1; 7 nucleotides match TRBD1. Germline loops: CDR1 LNHNV, CDR2 YYDKDF (reference sequence). This CDR3 is 15 amino acids long. The junction had 1 base not matched to a gene; V was cut back by 0 bases and J by 0 bases. As DNA, the CDR3 is TGTGCCACCAGCAGAGATCAGGGGGTGAACACTGAAGCTTTCTTT. Encoded protein: CATSRDQGVNTEAFF. Variable domain in full (rest from reference TRBV15 and TRBJ1-1): DAMVIQNPRYQVTQFGKPVTLSCSQTLNHNVMYWYQQKSSQAPKLLFHYYDKDFNNEADTPDNFQSRRPNTSFCFLDIRSPGLGDTAMYLCATSRDQGVNTEAFFGQGTRLTVV.

J is TRBJ2-7 and V is TRBV18; 14 bases match TRBD2. From germline, CDR1 is KGHSH and CDR2 LQKENI. The junction had 2 bases not matched to a gene; V was cut back by 4 bases and J by 0 bases. This CDR3 contains 16 residues. CDR3 loop: CASSRTSGGSSYEQYF. CDR3 nucleotide sequence: TGTGCCAGCTCACGGACTAGCGGGGGGAGCTCCTACGAGCAGTACTTC.

The table lists this clone with a count of one. Other DNA variants within this sample encode the same CDR3. The chain couples TRBV4-1 to TRBJ1-1; D is possibly TRBD1 (5 bases). The ends were cut back, 1 base at V and 1 base at J, with 7 bases in the middle. Germline values: CDR1 MGHRA, CDR2 YSYEKL. The CDR3 spans 14 residues. DNA for the CDR3: TGCGCCAGCAGCCAAGTAGACAGGAACACTGAAGCTTTCTTT. It specifies CASSQVDRNTEAFF.

J is TRBJ2-7 and V is TRBV6-6; D not resolved. Germline V gene sequence: CDR1 MNHNY, CDR2 SVGAGI (reference sequence). Trimming left V 0 bases short and J 1 base short, with 10 bases between. The CDR3 is 15 amino acids. The CDR3 region is CASSYSPGWSYEQYF. The CDR3 DNA reads TGTGCCAGCAGTTACTCCCCGGGTTGGTCCTACGAGCAGTACTTC.

V usage is TRBV2 and J usage is TRBJ2-7; 13 positions match TRBD2. This CDR3 contains 15 residues. In germline, CDR1 is SNHLY, CDR2 FYNNEI. With 5 bases clipped from V and 4 bases from J, the junction kept 5 bases outside the gene matches. The DNA of the CDR3 is TGTGCCAGCAGTCCCGGGACTAGCGGGGTTTACGAGCAGTACTTC. Protein product: CASSPGTSGVYEQYF.

The chain recombines TRBV9 with TRBJ2-5; 8 bases fit TRBD1. This CDR3 region has 15 residues. Losses at the gene ends were 0 bases for V and 2 bases for J; bases not matched to a gene: 3. Germline CDR1 and CDR2: SGDLS and YYNGEE. CDR3 sequence reads: CASSVEGTGQETQYF. In nucleotides, the CDR3 is TGTGCCAGCAGCGTAGAAGGGACAGGTCAAGAGACCCAGTACTTC.

In regard to this clone: Other DNA sequences in this sample translate to the same CDR3. V and J are TRBV2 and TRBJ1-5, with D unclear. The CDR3 has 12 amino acids. V lost 6 bases, J lost 5 bases, and 8 bases lay in between. Germline loops: CDR1 SNHLY, CDR2 FYNNEI. CDR3 loop: CASSQQDQPQHF. In DNA form, the CDR3 reads TGTGCCAGCAGCCAACAAGATCAGCCCCAGCATTTT.

This chain uses TRBV6-1 with TRBJ1-4; TRBD1 might be the D (6 bases). V gave up 6 bases and J gave up 4 bases, with 9 bases separating them. Germline lookup yields CDR1 MNHNS and CDR2 SASEGT. CDR3 length: 13 amino acids. CDR3 in amino acids: CASRDRNNEKLFF. The CDR3 coding sequence is TGTGCCAGCAGGGACAGAAATAATGAAAAACTGTTTTTT.

The chain uses TRBV4-3 and TRBJ2-2; D remains unclear. V was clipped by 4 bases and J by 2 bases, with 17 bases between them. Looked up from germline, CDR1 is LGHNA and CDR2 is YSLEER. There are 17 residues in the CDR3. Written as DNA, the CDR3 is TGCGCCAGCAGCCTCGGTGCCCTACCCCCAAACACCGGGGAGCTGTTTTTT. Its protein is CASSLGALPPNTGELFF.

This clone was counted once. V and J are TRBV28 and TRBJ2-5; D may be TRBD2 (6 bases). The CDR3 is 12 amino acids. CDR1 and CDR2 (germline): MDHEN, SYDVKM. Trimming removed 4 bases from V and 10 bases from J, with 13 bases in between. CDR3 in DNA: TGTGCCAGCAGTTGGGACTCCAGAGGCCAGTACTTC. It translates to CASSWDSRGQYF. The entire variable domain, with the rest obtained from reference TRBV28 and TRBJ2-5, is as follows: DVKVTQSSRYLVKRTGEKVFLECVQDMDHENMFWYRQDPGLGLRLIYFSYDVKMKEKGDIPEGYSVSREKKERFSLILESASTNQTSMYLCASSWDSRGQYFGPGTRLLVL.

This chain connects TRBV13 to TRBJ2-2, with D perhaps being TRBD1 or TRBD2 (5 bases each). The CDR3 is made up of 13 amino acids. Germline CDR1 PRHDT, CDR2 FYEKMQ (reference sequence). V gave up 2 bases and J gave up 6 bases, with 7 bases separating them. The CDR3 DNA is TGTGCCAGCAGCTTACGAGGGGCCGGGGAGCTGTTTTTT. This gives the protein CASSLRGAGELFF.

This clone was found once. The rearrangement links TRBV28 to TRBJ2-7; 7 nucleotides line up with TRBD2. V dropped 6 bases and J dropped 3; count of bases not matched to a gene: 11. Per germline, CDR1 MDHEN and CDR2 SYDVKM. The CDR3 contains 15 residues. The CDR3 DNA follows: TGTGCCAGCAGCTTGTGGGGGGAGGGCCTCTACGAGCAGTACTTC. As protein: CASSLWGEGLYEQYF.